This passage covers 20 T cell receptor beta chains from one sample sequenced in a study of T cells in women clearing cervical HPV infection. Some clones are missing from TCRdb's copy, which holds only in-frame ones; the method was immunoSEQ multiplex PCR. The sample holds around 20,000 clones. Sequenced input: blood buffy coat. The receptors here all came from a woman between 18 and 75 years old with a cervical HPV16 infection that either progressed to CIN3+ or cleared (not recorded which).

Of note for this clone: The read gets to within 3 residues of the CDR3 end, and the germline J gene fills in the rest. The chain combines TRBV20-1 with TRBJ2-7; TRBD2 aligns across 9 bases. The V segment lost 6 bases and the J segment 0 bases; nucleotides outside the gene matches: 6. The CDR3 is 14 residues long. In germline, CDR1 is DFQATT, CDR2 SNEGSKA (reference sequence). The CDR3 region is CSAVWREGSYEQYF. CDR3 DNA (partial): TGCAGTGCCGTTTGGCGGGAGGGCTCCTACGAG.

Regarding this clone: Read data end 3 residues before the CDR3 end; the end is taken from the germline J gene. The chain carries TRBV11-3 and TRBJ2-7; possibly TRBD2 for D (6 bases). From germline, CDR1 is SGHNT and CDR2 YENEEA. The CDR3 extends over 14 amino acids. Trimming shortened V by 3 bases and J by 2 bases, and 11 bases separated the two germline ends. CDR3 amino acids: CASSFLGGPYEQYF. The sequenced CDR3 bases are TGTGCCAGCAGCTTCTTGGGGGGACCCTACGAG.

This clone is classed as medium-sized by frequency. Sequencing ends 3 residues short of the CDR3 end; the germline J gene provides the rest. The chain has TRBV30 and TRBJ1-1; tentative D call: TRBD1 (6 bases). The V end was cut by 5 bases, the J end by 7 bases, with 20 bases between. The CDR3 length is 14 residues. CDR1 is GTSNPN, CDR2 SVGIG, per germline (reference sequence). CDR3 loop: CAWAPGTSDNEAFF. The covered CDR3 bases are TGTGCCTGGGCGCCCGGGACAAGTGATAATGAA.

The CDR3 is CSARARGLAGGHNEQFF. Incomplete CDR3 DNA: TGCAGTGCTAGAGCGAGGGGACTAGCGGGAGGGCACAATGAG. The V call is TRBV20-1, the J call TRBJ2-1; 16 positions agree with TRBD2. Read coverage stops 3 residues before the CDR3 terminus; the germline J gene supplies the remainder. The J segment lost 5 bases and the V segment lost 1 base, leaving 5 bases of the junction unmatched. The CDR3 has 17 amino acids. Germline values: CDR1 DFQATT, CDR2 SNEGSKA (reference sequence).

According to its frequency, this clone is medium-sized. The CDR3 extends 3 residues past the end of the read, so its final part is completed from the germline J gene. V and J are TRBV23-1 and TRBJ2-1; 9 nucleotides agree with TRBD2. Being an ORF, TRBV23-1 has a function that is uncertain. The V segment lost 0 bases and the J segment 8 bases; nucleotides outside the gene matches: 11. The CDR3 has 17 amino acids. CDR3: CASSQSWRLAGKDEQFF. Partial CDR3 DNA: TGCGCCAGCAGTCAATCGTGGCGTCTAGCGGGGAAGGATGAG.

Remarks on this clone: With the read ending 3 residues before the CDR3 end, the germline J gene is used to fill in that end. Additional DNA sequences in this sample encode the identical CDR3. The rearrangement links TRBV2 to TRBJ1-2, with no clear D. Germline values: CDR1 SNHLY, CDR2 FYNNEI. V shed 3 bases and J shed 4 bases, with 24 bases lying between them. The CDR3 is 18 amino acids. The part of the CDR3 DNA that was read is TGTGCCAGCAGTGATTTCCCAGGATATAGTGGTAGAGCCTATGGC. Translation gives CASSDFPGYSGRAYG. The entire CDR3 protein reads CASSDFPGYSGRAYGYTF.

The covered CDR3 bases are TGTGCCAGTAGCATCCATACAGGGGGCGATGGTCAGCCC. It translates to CASSIHTGGDGQP. The entire CDR3 protein is CASSIHTGGDGQPQHF. The rearrangement joins TRBV19 to TRBJ1-5; 9 bases agree with TRBD1. The read finishes 3 residues shy of the CDR3 end, and the germline J gene is used to complete it. The germline CDR1 and CDR2 sequences are LNHDA and SQIVND (reference sequence). This CDR3 has 16 amino acids. Trimming cost V 6 bases and J 6 bases; bases outside gene matches: 12.

Concerning this clone: The read finishes 3 residues shy of the CDR3 end, and the germline J gene is used to complete it. The chain is built from TRBV5-6 and TRBJ1-4; D is uncertain. Trimming cost V 2 bases and J 6 bases, with 8 bases left between them. The CDR3 has 13 amino acids. Germline lookup yields CDR1 SGHDT and CDR2 YYEEEE. The DNA read from the CDR3 is TGTGCCAGCAGCTTCGGCGGTGATGAAAAA. This gives the protein CASSFGGDEK. The entire CDR3 reads CASSFGGDEKLFF. Full variable domain (outside the CDR3, taken from reference TRBV5-6 and TRBJ1-4): DAGVTQSPTHLIKTRGQQVTLRCSPKSGHDTVSWYQQALGQGPQFIFQYYEEEERQRGNFPDRFSGHQFPNYSSELNVNALLLGDSALYLCASSFGGDEKLFFGSGTQLSVL.

Turning to this clone: The read halts 3 residues ahead of the CDR3 end, with the missing end drawn from the germline J gene. The V gene is TRBV5-1, the J gene TRBJ1-1, with a possible D match to TRBD1 (5 bases). Germline CDR1 reads SGHRS; CDR2 reads YFSETQ. The CDR3 length is 20 residues. V gave up 0 bases and J gave up 3 bases, with 27 bases separating them. CDR3 sequence: CASSLGFRGLRGAGDTEAFF. The DNA read from the CDR3 is TGCGCCAGCAGCTTGGGCTTTCGGGGACTGCGTGGGGCGGGAGACACTGAA.

A word on this clone: One end of the junction fails to match germline, which may point to a read error. CDR3 sequence reads: CASSQDTGMRNTIYF. The CDR3 DNA, read in part, is TGCGCCAGCAGCCAAGATACGGGGATGAGAAACACC. J is TRBJ1-3 and V is TRBV4-2; the D is unclear. Sequencing ends 3 residues short of the CDR3 end; the germline J gene provides the rest. Germline V gene sequence: CDR1 LGHNA, CDR2 YNFKEQ. CDR3 length: 15 amino acids.

In regard to this clone: With the read ending 3 residues before the CDR3 end, the germline J gene is used to fill in that end. The chain uses TRBV19 and TRBJ1-6, with D tentatively TRBD1 (5 bases). CDR1 LNHDA and CDR2 SQIVND come from the germline V gene (reference sequence). This CDR3 region has 14 residues. V lost 6 bases, J lost 4 bases, and 10 bases lay in between. The CDR3 loop is CASRMTAYNSPLHF. Incomplete CDR3 DNA: TGTGCCAGTAGGATGACAGCTTATAATTCACCC.

Turning to this clone: Sequencing ends 3 residues short of the CDR3 end; the germline J gene provides the rest. This sequence joins TRBV7-3 and TRBJ2-5, with 9 positions matching TRBD1. V lost 4 bases, J lost 2 bases, and 2 bases stayed unmatched. This CDR3 is built from 14 residues. Germline V gene sequence: CDR1 SGHTA, CDR2 FQGTGA. The CDR3 sequence is CASSSGQGQETQYF. The sequenced part of the CDR3 DNA is TGTGCCAGCAGCTCAGGACAGGGGCAAGAGACC.

Concerning this clone: The CDR3 is cut off 3 residues early in the read; its end comes from the germline J gene. The chain combines TRBV4-1 with TRBJ2-5; the D gene is possibly TRBD1 (6 bases). CDR3 size: 14 residues. Germline CDR1 MGHRA, CDR2 YSYEKL. The CDR3 spells CASSIRQVRGTQYF. The DNA read from the CDR3 is TGCGCCAGCAGCATACGACAGGTCCGGGGTACC.

A note on this clone: Read data end 3 residues before the CDR3 end; the end is taken from the germline J gene. The V and J genes are TRBV4-1 and TRBJ2-5, with 8 bases fitting TRBD2. There are 16 residues in the CDR3. From germline, CDR1 is MGHRA and CDR2 YSYEKL. V lost 2 bases and J lost 5; bases outside the gene matches: 10. The CDR3 loop reads CASSQLLAGGRETQYF. CDR3 bases read: TGCGCCAGCAGCCAACTTCTAGCGGGCGGACGGGAGACC.

As regards this clone: The junction shows a germline mismatch at one end, possibly a read error. The CDR3 goes on 3 residues after the read ends, and that part is filled in from the germline J gene. The chain carries TRBV4-2 and TRBJ2-5; the match to TRBD1 covers 7 bases. CDR1 is LGHNA, CDR2 YNFKEQ, per germline. The CDR3 length is 15 residues. The sequenced part of the CDR3 DNA is TGCGCCAGCAGCCAAGATAGGGGGCCGGGAGAGACC. This encodes CASSQDRGPGET. In full, the CDR3 reads CASSQDRGPGETQYF.

Turning to this clone: The CDR3 goes on 3 residues after the read ends, and that part is filled in from the germline J gene. The V call is TRBV20-1, the J call TRBJ1-2, with 9 nucleotides matching TRBD1. The CDR3 has 15 residues. V shed 0 bases and J 4 bases; nucleotides not matched to a gene: 6. The V gene's germline CDR1 is DFQATT and CDR2 SNEGSKA (reference sequence). The sequenced part of the CDR3 DNA is TGCAGTGCTAGAGAGGTGGACAGGGGAACCTATGGC. Its translation: CSAREVDRGTYG. The entire CDR3 sequence reads CSAREVDRGTYGYTF.

CDR3 protein: CAWGRQASGEQYF. The sequenced part of the CDR3 DNA is TGTGCCTGGGGTCGCCAGGCTAGCGGCGAG. The rearrangement uses TRBV30 and TRBJ2-7; TRBD2 matches 7 bases. The read halts 3 residues ahead of the CDR3 end, with the missing end drawn from the germline J gene. Germline V lookup: CDR1 GTSNPN, CDR2 SVGIG (reference sequence). The CDR3 is 13 residues long. The ends lost 5 bases at V and 6 bases at J; junction bases unmatched: 10.

Comments on this clone: The read stops 3 residues short of the end of the CDR3; the missing end is completed from the germline J gene. The rearrangement uses TRBV7-9 and TRBJ1-2; TRBD1 agrees at 9 bases. This CDR3 contains 15 residues. Germline CDR1 SEHNR, CDR2 FQNEAQ (reference sequence). J was trimmed by 2 bases and V by 4 bases; bases with no gene match: 5. This chain's CDR3 is CASSSDRGGNYGYTF. The sequenced CDR3 bases are TGTGCCAGCAGCTCTGACAGGGGGGGAAACTATGGC.

A word on this clone: The CDR3 extends 3 residues past the end of the read, so its final part is completed from the germline J gene. The chain joins TRBV27 to TRBJ2-7, with D possibly being TRBD2 (7 bases). The CDR3 loop spans 13 amino acids. Germline V gene lookup returns CDR1 MNHEY and CDR2 SMNVEV (reference sequence). Trimming cost V 5 bases and J 2 bases, with 10 bases left between them. CDR3 DNA (partial): TGTGCCAGCAGTAGGGGGAGGGCCTACGAG. This sequence encodes CASSRGRAYE. The whole CDR3 region reads CASSRGRAYEQYF.

Points on this clone: The CDR3 is cut off 3 residues early in the read; its end comes from the germline J gene. V is TRBV4-2 and J is TRBJ1-2; possibly TRBD1 for D (5 bases). CDR1 and CDR2 from the germline V gene are LGHNA and YNFKEQ. This CDR3 comprises 17 residues. This CDR3 is CASSPGGVTRSYNDYTF. The CDR3 bases that were read are TGTGCCAGCAGCCCGGGGGGGGTAACAAGATCCTACAATGAC.